The 29 T cell receptor beta chains below come from one sample, sequenced in a study of beta chain features in type 1 diabetes. Broader study findings: Shorter TCRB CDR3s, moderately but significantly so, marked every one of the four CD4+ subsets in Type 1 diabetes patients.

Antigens of these TCRs are unknown. Expressed TCRB transcripts got sequenced, as all isolated RNA was reverse transcribed. Produced via immunoSEQ multiplex PCR; TCRdb's table is partial and in-frame only. The sample has about 180,000 clones, around 8% seen once. The sample consisted of central memory CD4+ T cells from blood. These receptor sequences come from a middle-aged woman with type 1 diabetes.

The rearrangement uses TRBV2 and TRBJ2-1, with 8 bases aligning to TRBD1. The J segment lost 6 bases and the V segment lost 10 bases, leaving 11 bases of the junction unmatched. The CDR3 runs 14 residues. In germline, CDR1 is SNHLY, CDR2 FYNNEI. The CDR3 region is CAIRLDRGGNEQFF. The DNA for the CDR3 is TGTGCCATCCGCTTAGACAGGGGAGGCAATGAGCAGTTCTTC.

In its sample, this clone was seen a few times. V is TRBV18 and J is TRBJ2-1; 7 positions match TRBD1. Germline V gene data show CDR1 as KGHSH and CDR2 as LQKENI. CDR3 size: 15 residues. V trimming: 2 bases; J trimming: 2 bases; junction bases outside the gene matches: 3. The CDR3 sequence: CASSPGQGAYNEQFF. DNA of the CDR3: TGTGCCAGCTCACCAGGGCAGGGGGCCTACAATGAGCAGTTCTTC.

This clone has at least ten counts. The same CDR3 is also encoded by other DNA sequences in this sample. This chain joins TRBV18 and TRBJ2-7, with a tentative D call TRBD2 (6 bases). Trimming left V 3 bases short and J 2 bases short, with 11 bases between. The CDR3 is 14 amino acids. Germline values: CDR1 KGHSH, CDR2 LQKENI. The CDR3 sequence: CASSPARGPYEQYF. For the CDR3, the DNA is TGTGCCAGCTCACCCGCGCGGGGTCCCTACGAGCAGTACTTC.

The chain employs TRBV5-4 and TRBJ2-1; 9 positions agree with TRBD1. This CDR3 has 16 residues. V dropped 3 bases and J dropped 8; count of bases not matched to a gene: 12. Germline loops: CDR1 SGHNT, CDR2 YYREEE (reference sequence). CDR3 residues: CASSSSGTGKADEQFF. DNA of the CDR3: TGTGCCAGCAGCTCCTCCGGGACAGGGAAGGCGGATGAGCAGTTCTTC.

The chain uses TRBV27 and TRBJ1-1; tentative D call: TRBD1 (5 bases). The CDR3 is 14 amino acids. Germline V gene lookup returns CDR1 MNHEY and CDR2 SMNVEV (reference sequence). V lost 8 bases, J lost 8 bases, and 21 bases lay in between. CDR3 DNA: TGTGCCAGCGCGGTGGGGGGTAACAGTCGGGAAGCTTTCTTT. It is translated as CASAVGGNSREAFF.

This clone has a handful of counts. This chain connects TRBV7-2 to TRBJ2-3, with a possible D match to TRBD1 (5 bases). The CDR3 has 16 amino acids. From germline, CDR1 is SGHTA and CDR2 FQGNSA. V gave up 4 bases and J gave up 4 bases, with 18 bases separating them. CDR3 nucleotides: TGTGCCAGCAGCTCCTATGGGGCCGCTACGGCAGATACGCAGTATTTT. Protein product: CASSSYGAATADTQYF.

With respect to this clone: An end of the junction does not agree with germline; a read error may underlie this. This chain links TRBV2 with TRBJ2-7, with 7 bases lining up with TRBD1. Germline V gene sequence: CDR1 SNHLY, CDR2 FYNNEI. This CDR3 comprises 12 residues. The CDR3 sequence: CAGRTGTYEQYF. In DNA form, the CDR3 reads TGTGCCGGCAGGACAGGAACTTACGAGCAGTACTTC.

J is TRBJ2-1 and V is TRBV6-6; weak D call: TRBD1 (6 bases). Trimming left V 6 bases short and J 6 bases short, with 15 bases between. Germline V gene lookup returns CDR1 MNHNY and CDR2 SVGAGI (reference sequence). The CDR3 loop spans 14 amino acids. Here the CDR3 reads CASRDNRVGNEQFF. CDR3 in DNA: TGTGCCAGCAGGGATAACAGGGTAGGCAATGAGCAGTTCTTC.

This clone was recorded a few times. This rearrangement joins TRBV15 to TRBJ2-7, with 7 bases lining up with TRBD2. After removal of 6 bases from V and 1 base from J, the junction contained 9 bases not matched to a gene. The germline V gene has CDR1 LNHNV and CDR2 YYDKDF (reference sequence). This CDR3 spans 15 amino acids. CDR3 in DNA: TGTGCCACCAGTACTATGGCTAGCGGATCCTACGAGCAGTACTTC. Amino acids: CATSTMASGSYEQYF.

At least ten counts were recorded for this clone. J is TRBJ1-1 and V is TRBV29-1; D possibly corresponds to TRBD1 (5 bases). CDR1 is SQVTM and CDR2 is ANQGSEA in the germline V gene. The V gene lost 6 bases and the J gene lost 2 bases, with 13 bases spanning the gap. The CDR3 spans 13 residues. Here the CDR3 reads CSVLSTGNTEAFF. The DNA for the CDR3 is TGCAGCGTGCTGTCCACAGGAAACACTGAAGCTTTCTTT.

This clone was counted ten times or more. The chain recombines TRBV15 with TRBJ1-5; D unclear. In germline, CDR1 is LNHNV, CDR2 YYDKDF (reference sequence). The V end was cut by 1 base, the J end by 7 bases, with 8 bases between. This CDR3 is 13 amino acids long. CDR3 sequence reads: CATSRGPQQPQHF. The CDR3 nucleotides are TGTGCCACCAGCAGAGGACCACAGCAGCCCCAGCATTTT.

This clone appeared a few times. The chain links TRBV29-1 to TRBJ1-2, with 11 bases lining up with TRBD1. The germline gives CDR1 SQVTM, CDR2 ANQGSEA. This CDR3 is built from 12 residues. The V segment lost 7 bases and the J segment 7 bases; nucleotides outside the gene matches: 5. The CDR3 DNA is TGCAGCGCGGACAGGGGGCTGATTGGCTACACCTTC. It encodes CSADRGLIGYTF. Drawing the rest from reference TRBV29-1 and TRBJ1-2, the complete variable domain is SAVISQKPSRDICQRGTSLTIQCQVDSQVTMMFWYRQQPGQSLTLIATANQGSEATYESGFVIDKFPISRPNLTFSTLTVSNMSPEDSSIYLCSADRGLIGYTFGSGTRLTVV.

This chain uses TRBV29-1 with TRBJ2-5; D remains unclear. The germline V gene has CDR1 SQVTM and CDR2 ANQGSEA. The CDR3 is 10 residues long. The V and J ends lost 6 bases and 4 bases respectively, with 6 bases between them. The CDR3 sequence: CSVTPETQYF. CDR3 in DNA: TGCAGCGTGACTCCAGAGACCCAGTACTTC.

This clone appeared a few times. The genes are TRBV2 and TRBJ2-2; D possibly corresponds to TRBD2 (6 bases). This CDR3 comprises 13 residues. The V and J ends lost 4 bases and 4 bases respectively, with 7 bases between them. Germline V CDR1 and CDR2: SNHLY, FYNNEI. The CDR3 protein is CASSGRGTGELFF. CDR3 bases: TGTGCCAGCAGTGGGAGGGGCACCGGGGAGCTGTTTTTT.

The chain couples TRBV20-1 to TRBJ2-3, with unresolved D. Germline CDR1 reads DFQATT; CDR2 reads SNEGSKA (reference sequence). This CDR3 is built from 11 residues. Trimming took 6 bases from V and 4 from J, leaving 8 bases between them. The CDR3 spells CSAPKADTQYF. CDR3 sequence (DNA): TGCAGTGCCCCTAAAGCAGATACGCAGTATTTT.

The chain employs TRBV9 and TRBJ2-6; 10 nucleotides match TRBD1. The CDR3 is 17 residues long. Trimming at V came to 3 bases and at J to 1 base, leaving 4 bases not matched to a gene. In germline, CDR1 is SGDLS, CDR2 YYNGEE. In DNA form, the CDR3 reads TGTGCCAGCAGCGCCGGGACAGGGGTTTCTGGGGCCAACGTCCTGACTTTC. Translating gives CASSAGTGVSGANVLTF.

The rearrangement uses TRBV9 and TRBJ1-1, with 11 bases matching TRBD1. The CDR3 runs 13 residues. The germline V gene encodes CDR1 SGDLS and CDR2 YYNGEE. After removal of 4 bases from V and 8 bases from J, the junction contained 4 bases not matched to a gene. For the CDR3, the DNA is TGTGCCAGCAGCCAAAGGACAGGGGGCGAAGCTTTCTTT. This sequence encodes CASSQRTGGEAFF.

This clone was detected a few times. The gene calls are TRBV29-1 and TRBJ1-1; no firm D call. V was trimmed by 3 bases and J by 0 bases, leaving 11 bases between them. Germline V gene sequence: CDR1 SQVTM, CDR2 ANQGSEA. The CDR3 contains 14 residues. The DNA of the CDR3 is TGCAGCGTTGAGTCACAGCATATGAACACTGAAGCTTTCTTT. Encoded protein: CSVESQHMNTEAFF.

The CDR3 protein is CASSYSTQGAEETQYF. CDR3 DNA: TGTGCCAGCAGTTACTCGACTCAGGGGGCGGAAGAGACCCAGTACTTC. This chain uses TRBV6-5 with TRBJ2-5; TRBD1 agrees at 8 bases. J lost 3 bases, V lost 0 bases, and 6 bases had no gene match. The CDR3 runs 16 residues. The germline gives CDR1 MNHEY, CDR2 SVGAGI.

This chain connects TRBV5-1 to TRBJ1-2, with no clear D. This CDR3 region has 15 residues. V lost 0 bases to trimming and J lost 4 bases, with 13 bases between them. Germline values: CDR1 SGHRS, CDR2 YFSETQ. The CDR3, as DNA: TGCGCCAGCAGCTTGGAGTCACGGACTCGCTATGGCTACACCTTC. Its translation is CASSLESRTRYGYTF. Drawing the rest from reference TRBV5-1 and TRBJ1-2, the complete variable domain is KAGVTQTPRYLIKTRGQQVTLSCSPISGHRSVSWYQQTPGQGLQFLFEYFSETQRNKGNFPGRFSGRQFSNSRSEMNVSTLELGDSALYLCASSLESRTRYGYTFGSGTRLTVV.

On this clone: The germline gene is not matched at one end of the junction; a read error may be the cause. This rearrangement joins TRBV7-2 to TRBJ2-7; D gene uncertain. In germline, CDR1 is SGHTA, CDR2 FQGNSA. The CDR3 is 9 residues long. The CDR3 coding sequence is TGTGCCAGCAGCATTAGATGGGCCTTC. It specifies CASSIRWAF.

The chain couples TRBV18 to TRBJ1-1; D is undetermined. In germline, CDR1 is KGHSH, CDR2 LQKENI. This CDR3 spans 13 amino acids. V lost 6 bases and J 1 base, leaving 9 bases between the germline ends. The CDR3 DNA reads as TGTGCCAGCTCCGAGCTGAGGAACACTGAAGCTTTCTTT. Translating gives CASSELRNTEAFF.

The CDR3 is CASSDSAGPRETQYF. CDR3 nucleotide sequence: TGTGCCAGCAGTGACTCCGCAGGGCCGAGGGAGACCCAGTACTTC. The chain uses TRBV6-1 and TRBJ2-5; possible D gene TRBD1, 5 bases. Per the germline V gene, CDR1 is MNHNS and CDR2 is SASEGT. V lost 3 bases and J lost 5, with 16 bases in between. The CDR3 is made up of 15 amino acids.

The chain links TRBV30 to TRBJ2-5; perhaps TRBD1 as D (6 bases). The CDR3 sequence is 12 residues long. The V end lost 7 bases, the J end lost 5 bases, and 14 bases lay between the germline ends. CDR1 GTSNPN and CDR2 SVGIG come from the germline V gene (reference sequence). The CDR3 nucleotides read TGTGCCTACAGGGCGCACGGGGAGACCCAGTACTTC. Its protein product is CAYRAHGETQYF.

This clone has only a few counts. The rearrangement joins TRBV19 to TRBJ2-1; unclear D gene. Trimming left V 6 bases short and J 0 bases short, with 9 bases between. Germline V gives CDR1 LNHDA, CDR2 SQIVND (reference sequence). The CDR3 is 14 residues long. Here the CDR3 reads CASRIDNSYNEQFF. DNA of the CDR3: TGTGCCAGTAGAATCGACAACTCCTACAATGAGCAGTTCTTC. Full variable domain (missing parts from reference TRBV19 and TRBJ2-1): DGGITQSPKYLFRKEGQNVTLSCEQNLNHDAMYWYRQDPGQGLRLIYYSQIVNDFQKGDIAEGYSVSREKKESFPLTVTSAQKNPTAFYLCASRIDNSYNEQFFGPGTRLTVL.

The table lists this clone with many counts. The chain links TRBV30 to TRBJ2-4; D perhaps matches TRBD2 (5 bases). V lost 3 bases to trimming and J lost 0 bases, with 12 bases between them. Looked up from germline, CDR1 is GTSNPN and CDR2 is SVGIG (reference sequence). This CDR3 has 15 amino acids. The CDR3 DNA sequence: TGTGCCTGGAGGGGTCGTGCGGGAGCCAAAAACATTCAGTACTTC. Its protein is CAWRGRAGAKNIQYF.

This clone showed up many times. This chain uses TRBV30 with TRBJ2-1; 8 nucleotides match TRBD1. V shed 3 bases, J shed 7 bases, and the junction held 8 bases outside the gene matches. The CDR3 totals 14 residues. Looked up from germline, CDR1 is GTSNPN and CDR2 is SVGIG (reference sequence). The CDR3 coding sequence is TGTGCCTGGAGGGAGACAGGGGCAGGAAATGAGCAGTTCTTC. This codes for CAWRETGAGNEQFF. The whole variable domain, remainder taken from reference TRBV30 and TRBJ2-1, is SQTIHQWPATLVQPVGSPLSLECTVEGTSNPNLYWYRQAAGRGLQLLFYSVGIGQISSEVPQNLSASRPQDRQFILSSKKLLLSDSGFYLCAWRETGAGNEQFFGPGTRLTVL.

This clone was observed a handful of times. CDR3 in DNA: TGCGCCAGCAGCTCCGGGACAGGGACCGGCCCGAACTACAATGAGCAGTTCTTC. Encoded protein: CASSSGTGTGPNYNEQFF. This chain joins TRBV5-1 and TRBJ2-1; the match to TRBD1 covers 9 bases. Germline CDR1 and CDR2: SGHRS and YFSETQ. The J segment lost 3 bases and the V segment lost 3 bases, leaving 13 bases of the junction unmatched. The CDR3 extends over 18 amino acids.

The rearrangement links TRBV19 to TRBJ1-5; the D gene is possibly TRBD1 (6 bases). This CDR3 is built from 15 residues. CDR1 and CDR2 (germline): LNHDA, SQIVND (reference sequence). V was pared by 2 bases and J by 7 bases, with 15 bases between. The CDR3 DNA follows: TGTGCCAGTAGTATAATGGGTCAGGGGACGCAGCCCCAGCATTTT. This encodes CASSIMGQGTQPQHF.